Listed below are T cell receptor beta chains from one sample, sequenced in a study of vaccination and CD4 T cells after COVID-19. Their cognate antigens are unknown. One entry per CDR3 protein, called by TCRdb with MiXCR from the PCR reads. The sample lists 10,000 or so distinct CDR3 sequences; 53% were seen once. Specimen: CD4+ T cells from blood, cultured in vitro. These receptors were obtained from a human donor who had recovered from COVID-19. The CDR3 runs from the conserved cysteine through the conserved F or W. A D gene is named only where the DNA matches it firmly. Rows may omit the clone size; those that give it use once, few, many or a size class.

J gene: TRBJ1-1
V gene: TRBV10-1
clone size: -
D gene: -
CDR3 protein: CASSEGRGSEAFF
CDR3 DNA: TGCGCCAGCAGTGAGGGCAGGGGTTCTGAAGCTTTCTTT

J gene: TRBJ2-1
V gene: TRBV28
clone size: -
D gene: TRBD2
CDR3 protein: CASSGGLASYNEQFF
CDR3 DNA: TGTGCCAGCAGCGGTGGACTAGCCTCCTACAATGAGCAGTTCTTC

J gene: TRBJ2-7
V gene: TRBV20-1
clone size: -
D gene: -
CDR3 protein: CSACPVESSYEQYF
CDR3 DNA: TGCAGTGCTTGCCCAGTTGAGAGCTCCTACGAGCAGTACTTC

J gene: TRBJ1-4
V gene: TRBV15
clone size: few
D gene: -
CDR3 protein: CATSRDPSPTNEKLFF
CDR3 DNA: TGTGCCACCAGCAGAGATCCTAGCCCAACTAATGAAAAACTGTTTTTT

J gene: TRBJ1-2
V gene: TRBV6-1
clone size: -
D gene: -
CDR3 protein: CASSRDIGDYGYTF
CDR3 DNA: TGTGCCAGCAGTCGTGACATCGGTGACTATGGCTACACCTTC

J gene: TRBJ1-2
V gene: TRBV7-2
clone size: few
D gene: TRBD1
CDR3 protein: CASSLEYRGLGYTF
CDR3 DNA: TGTGCCAGCAGCTTAGAGTACAGGGGGCTGGGCTACACCTTC

J gene: TRBJ2-2
V gene: TRBV19
clone size: -
D gene: -
CDR3 protein: CASSIDYPNTGELFF
CDR3 DNA: TGTGCCAGTAGTATAGACTATCCGAACACCGGGGAGCTGTTTTTT

J gene: TRBJ2-5
V gene: TRBV7-7
clone size: hyperexpanded
D gene: -
CDR3 protein: CASSLSKTSFGETQYF
CDR3 DNA: TGTGCTAGCAGCTTGTCCAAAACTAGTTTCGGGGAGACCCAGTACTTC

J gene: TRBJ1-5
V gene: TRBV6-1
clone size: few
D gene: -
CDR3 protein: CASSPEINNQPQHF
CDR3 DNA: TGTGCCAGCAGCCCCGAGATAAACAATCAGCCCCAGCATTTT

J gene: TRBJ2-3
V gene: TRBV5-1
clone size: once
D gene: -
CDR3 protein: CATSLGGTGTDTQYF
CDR3 DNA: TGCGCCACCAGCCTAGGAGGGACGGGCACAGATACGCAGTATTTT

J gene: TRBJ2-2
V gene: TRBV20-1
clone size: -
D gene: -
CDR3 protein: CSAPMASTSTGELFF
CDR3 DNA: TGCAGTGCTCCGATGGCCTCTACATCCACCGGGGAGCTGTTTTTT

J gene: TRBJ2-4
V gene: TRBV7-8
clone size: -
D gene: -
CDR3 protein: CASSLSRELAKNIQYF
CDR3 DNA: TGTGCCAGCAGCTTATCAAGAGAACTAGCCAAAAACATTCAGTACTTC

J gene: TRBJ2-3
V gene: TRBV2
clone size: -
D gene: -
CDR3 protein: CASSALAGTDTQYF
CDR3 DNA: TGTGCCAGCAGTGCCCTAGCCGGGACAGATACGCAGTATTTT

J gene: TRBJ2-3
V gene: TRBV6-1
clone size: -
D gene: TRBD2
CDR3 protein: CASSLTGASGGTDTQYF
CDR3 DNA: TGTGCCAGCAGCCTAACTGGCGCTAGCGGGGGAACAGATACGCAGTATTTT

J gene: TRBJ2-3
V gene: TRBV6-5
clone size: large
D gene: TRBD2
CDR3 protein: CASSYGRGIAGGPTDTQYF
CDR3 DNA: TGTGCCAGCAGTTACGGCCGGGGGATAGCGGGGGGCCCCACAGATACGCAGTATTTT

J gene: TRBJ1-2
V gene: TRBV2
clone size: few
D gene: -
CDR3 protein: CASSVTDRYTF
CDR3 DNA: TGTGCCAGCAGTGTGACAGACCGCTACACCTTC